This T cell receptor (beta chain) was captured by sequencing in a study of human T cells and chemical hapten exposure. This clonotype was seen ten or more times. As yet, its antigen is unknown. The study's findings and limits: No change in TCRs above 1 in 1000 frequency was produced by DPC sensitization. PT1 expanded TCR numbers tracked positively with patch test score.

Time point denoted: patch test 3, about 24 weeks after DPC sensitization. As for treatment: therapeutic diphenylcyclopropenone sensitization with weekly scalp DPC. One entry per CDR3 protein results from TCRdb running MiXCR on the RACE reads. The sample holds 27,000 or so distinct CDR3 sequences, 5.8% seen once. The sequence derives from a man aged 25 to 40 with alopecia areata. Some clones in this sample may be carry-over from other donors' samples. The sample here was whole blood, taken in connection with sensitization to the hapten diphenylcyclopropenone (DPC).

CDR3 sequence: CASSSRPNRQQPQHF. The CDR3 DNA reads as TGTGCCAGCAGTTCACGTCCCAATAGACAGCAGCCCCAGCATTTT. The chain is built from TRBV6-2 or TRBV6-3 and TRBJ1-5; D is perhaps TRBD1 (5 bases). Germline CDR1 reads MNHEY; CDR2 reads SVGEGT. The CDR3 has 15 residues. Between the trimmed V and J ends, which lost 4 bases and 7 bases, there was a span of 17 bases.